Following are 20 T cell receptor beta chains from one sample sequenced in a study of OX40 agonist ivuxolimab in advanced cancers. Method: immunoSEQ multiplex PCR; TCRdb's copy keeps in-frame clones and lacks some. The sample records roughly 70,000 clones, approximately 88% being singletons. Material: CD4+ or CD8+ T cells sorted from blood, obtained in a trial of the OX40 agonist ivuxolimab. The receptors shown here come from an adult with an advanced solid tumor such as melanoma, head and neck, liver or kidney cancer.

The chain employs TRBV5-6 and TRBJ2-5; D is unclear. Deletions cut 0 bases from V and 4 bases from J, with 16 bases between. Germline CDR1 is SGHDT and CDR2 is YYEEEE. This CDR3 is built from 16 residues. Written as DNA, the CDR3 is TGTGCCAGCAGCTTGGCGGCCATGGGGTATCGAGAGACCCAGTACTTC. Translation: CASSLAAMGYRETQYF.

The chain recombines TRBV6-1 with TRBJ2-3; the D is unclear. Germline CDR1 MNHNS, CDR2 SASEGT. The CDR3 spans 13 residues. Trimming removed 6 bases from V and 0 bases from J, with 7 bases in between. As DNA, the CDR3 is TGTGCCAGCAGACTACCAAGCACAGATACGCAGTATTTT. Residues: CASRLPSTDTQYF.

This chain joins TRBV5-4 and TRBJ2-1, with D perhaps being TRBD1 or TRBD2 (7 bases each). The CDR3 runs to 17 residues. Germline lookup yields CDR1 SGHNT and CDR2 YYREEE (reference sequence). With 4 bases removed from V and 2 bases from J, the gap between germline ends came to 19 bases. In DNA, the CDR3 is TGTGCCAGCAGCACGGGAGGAGGGGGCTACCCCTACAATGAGCAGTTCTTC. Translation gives CASSTGGGGYPYNEQFF.

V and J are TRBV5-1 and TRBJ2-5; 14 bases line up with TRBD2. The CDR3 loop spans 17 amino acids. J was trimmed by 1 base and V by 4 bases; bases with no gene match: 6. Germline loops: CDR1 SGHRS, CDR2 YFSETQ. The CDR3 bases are TGCGCCAGCAGCGGGACTAGCGGGAGACAGAGCCAAGAGACCCAGTACTTC. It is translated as CASSGTSGRQSQETQYF. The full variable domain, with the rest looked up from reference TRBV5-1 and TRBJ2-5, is KAGVTQTPRYLIKTRGQQVTLSCSPISGHRSVSWYQQTPGQGLQFLFEYFSETQRNKGNFPGRFSGRQFSNSRSEMNVSTLELGDSALYLCASSGTSGRQSQETQYFGPGTRLLVL.

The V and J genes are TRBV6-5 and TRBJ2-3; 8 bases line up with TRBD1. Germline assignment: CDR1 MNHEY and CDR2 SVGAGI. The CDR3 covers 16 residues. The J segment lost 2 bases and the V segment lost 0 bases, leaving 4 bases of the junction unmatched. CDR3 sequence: CASSYSAGGITDTQYF. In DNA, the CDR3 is TGTGCCAGCAGTTACTCGGCAGGGGGCATCACAGATACGCAGTATTTT.

CDR3 region: CASSYQTGEVGGYTF. Written as DNA, the CDR3 is TGTGCCAGCAGTTACCAGACAGGGGAGGTTGGTGGCTACACCTTC. This chain joins TRBV6-5 and TRBJ1-2; TRBD1 agrees at 8 bases. CDR3 length: 15 residues. V was clipped by 2 bases and J by 7 bases; unmatched bases: 9. Per the germline V gene, CDR1 is MNHEY and CDR2 is SVGAGI.

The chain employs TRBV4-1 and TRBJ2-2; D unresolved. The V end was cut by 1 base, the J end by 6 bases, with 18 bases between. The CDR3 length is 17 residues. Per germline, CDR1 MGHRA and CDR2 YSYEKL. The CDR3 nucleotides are TGCGCCAGCAGCCAAGCTCCCCTGCCTCTAAGCGCCGGGGAGCTGTTTTTT. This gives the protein CASSQAPLPLSAGELFF.

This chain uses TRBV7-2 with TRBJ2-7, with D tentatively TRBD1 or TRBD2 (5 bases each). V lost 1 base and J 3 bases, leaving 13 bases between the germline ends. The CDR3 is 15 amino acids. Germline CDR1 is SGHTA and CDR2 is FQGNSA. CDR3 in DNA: TGTGCCAGCAGCTTAGTATCTAGCACAGGCTACGAGCAGTACTTC. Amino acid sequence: CASSLVSSTGYEQYF.

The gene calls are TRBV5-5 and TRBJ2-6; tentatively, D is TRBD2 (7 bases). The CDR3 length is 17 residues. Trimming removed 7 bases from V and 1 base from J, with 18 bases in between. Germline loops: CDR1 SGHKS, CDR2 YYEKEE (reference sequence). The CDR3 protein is CASSPGGGRSGANVLTF. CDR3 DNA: TGTGCCAGCTCCCCTGGGGGGGGGCGGTCTGGGGCCAACGTCCTGACTTTC. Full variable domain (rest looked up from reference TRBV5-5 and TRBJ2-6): DAGVTQSPTHLIKTRGQQVTLRCSPISGHKSVSWYQQVLGQGPQFIFQYYEKEERGRGNFPDRFSARQFPNYSSELNVNALLLGDSALYLCASSPGGGRSGANVLTFGAGSRLTVL.

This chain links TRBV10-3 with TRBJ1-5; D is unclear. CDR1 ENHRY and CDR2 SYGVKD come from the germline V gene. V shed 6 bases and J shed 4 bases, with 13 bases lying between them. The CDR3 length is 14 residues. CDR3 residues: CAIRGSASNQPQHF. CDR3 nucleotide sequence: TGTGCCATCAGAGGGTCAGCTTCTAATCAGCCCCAGCATTTT.

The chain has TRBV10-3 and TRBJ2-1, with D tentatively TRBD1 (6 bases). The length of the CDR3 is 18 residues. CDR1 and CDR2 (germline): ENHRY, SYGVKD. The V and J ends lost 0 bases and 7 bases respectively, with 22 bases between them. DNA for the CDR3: TGTGCCATCAGTGAGTCGGCTGGACAGCTAGTCGTCAGGAATGAGCAGTTCTTC. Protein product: CAISESAGQLVVRNEQFF.

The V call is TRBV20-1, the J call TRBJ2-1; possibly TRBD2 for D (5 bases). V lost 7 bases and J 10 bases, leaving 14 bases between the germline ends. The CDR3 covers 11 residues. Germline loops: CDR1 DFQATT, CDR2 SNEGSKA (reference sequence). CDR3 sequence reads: CSGPLSGEQFF. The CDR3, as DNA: TGCAGTGGCCCTCTATCGGGGGAGCAGTTCTTC.

The CDR3 loop reads CASRFGGELFF. The DNA for the CDR3 is TGTGCCAGTAGGTTCGGCGGGGAGCTGTTTTTT. The chain is built from TRBV19 and TRBJ2-2; D unclear. V dropped 6 bases and J dropped 7 bases, with 6 bases sitting between them. The CDR3 is 11 amino acids. Germline-derived CDR1 and CDR2 are LNHDA and SQIVND (reference sequence).

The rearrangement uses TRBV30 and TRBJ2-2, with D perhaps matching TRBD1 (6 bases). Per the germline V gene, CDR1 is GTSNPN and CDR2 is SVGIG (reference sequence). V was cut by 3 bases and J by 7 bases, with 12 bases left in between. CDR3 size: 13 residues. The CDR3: CAWSATGSGELFF. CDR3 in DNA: TGTGCCTGGAGCGCCACAGGGAGCGGGGAGCTGTTTTTT.

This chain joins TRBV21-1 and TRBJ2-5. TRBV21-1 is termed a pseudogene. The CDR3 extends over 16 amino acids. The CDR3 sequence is CASSKEGLGGAETQYF. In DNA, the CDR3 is TGTGCCAGCAGCAAAGAGGGTTTGGGGGGCGCGGAGACCCAGTACTTC.

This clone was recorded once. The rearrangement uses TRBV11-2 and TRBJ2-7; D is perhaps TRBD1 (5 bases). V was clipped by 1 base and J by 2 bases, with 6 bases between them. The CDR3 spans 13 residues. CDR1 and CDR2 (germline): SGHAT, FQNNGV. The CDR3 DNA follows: TGTGCCAGCAGCTTAGGCAGGGCCTACGAGCAGTACTTC. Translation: CASSLGRAYEQYF.

The CDR3 DNA is TGTGCCAGCAGCCCCCACGAGGGAAACACCATATATTTT. Translated: CASSPHEGNTIYF. The rearrangement uses TRBV7-2 and TRBJ1-3; D is undetermined. The germline gives CDR1 SGHTA, CDR2 FQGNSA. The CDR3 extends over 13 amino acids. V lost 5 bases, J lost 4 bases, and 9 bases lay in between.

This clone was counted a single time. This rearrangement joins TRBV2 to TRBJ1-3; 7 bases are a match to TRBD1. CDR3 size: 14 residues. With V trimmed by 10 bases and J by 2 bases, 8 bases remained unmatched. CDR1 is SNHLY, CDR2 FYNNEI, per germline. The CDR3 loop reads CATTPTGPGNTIYF. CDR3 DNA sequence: TGTGCCACCACCCCGACAGGGCCTGGAAACACCATATATTTT.

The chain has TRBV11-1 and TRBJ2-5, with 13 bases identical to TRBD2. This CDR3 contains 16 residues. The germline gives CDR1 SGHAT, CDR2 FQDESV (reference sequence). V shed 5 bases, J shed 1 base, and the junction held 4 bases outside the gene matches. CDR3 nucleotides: TGTGCCAGCAGCCTTTGGACTAGCGGGGGCCAAGAGACCCAGTACTTC. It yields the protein CASSLWTSGGQETQYF.

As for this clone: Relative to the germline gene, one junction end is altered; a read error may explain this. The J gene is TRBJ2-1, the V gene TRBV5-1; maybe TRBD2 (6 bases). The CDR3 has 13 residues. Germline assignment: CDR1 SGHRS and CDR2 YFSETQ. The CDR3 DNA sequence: TGCGCCAGCTGCGCGGGACTCAACAATGGGCAGTTCTTC. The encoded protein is CASCAGLNNGQFF.